This T cell receptor (beta chain) was recorded in a study of control samples from healthy donors and cancer patients. V was pared by 4 bases and J by 8 bases, with 7 bases of the junction left unmatched. CDR1 and CDR2 (germline): SGDLS, YYNGEE. The CDR3 extends over 13 amino acids. Clones were sequenced by immunoSEQ multiplex PCR, and TCRdb holds only the in-frame ones, with some missing. The sample holds about 190,000 clones. The chain employs TRBV9 and TRBJ1-1; 8 positions agree with TRBD1. This sequence was found in a woman in her twenties or thirties in good health. The source material was blood. DNA of the CDR3: TGTGCCAGCAGCTCACGACAGGGGATGGAAGCTTTCTTT. This gives the protein CASSSRQGMEAFF.